This TCR beta chain was observed in a study of neurological immune-mediated disorders (dated by TCRdb to about 2019). Context from the whole study: Among the roughly 34 multiple sclerosis patients, relapsing-remitting MS accounted for approximately 31 and secondary progressive MS accounted for 3. Peripheral blood TCR-beta repertoires from HTLV-I-associated myelopathy (HAM/TSP) patients, multiple sclerosis patients and healthy controls were compared by UMI-based sequencing. Longitudinal samples, technical triplicates and paired sorted CD4+ and CD8+ T-cell subsets, alongside PBMC samples, were included among the 90 to 130 TCR-beta libraries. The cohort included 60 to 75 subjects: about 14 with HAM/TSP, about 34 with multiple sclerosis, and 20 healthy controls.

cDNA synthesis used template-switch 5'RACE with a primer carrying a 10-nucleotide random unique molecular identifier tagging each TCR transcript. Every sequencing run covered 15-18 subjects and yielded more than 170 million TCR-beta sequences. Total RNA was extracted with the RNeasy kit. The KAPA Real-time Library Amplification kit was used to amplify TCR-beta VDJ regions with primers for the TCR constant region and the 5'RACE anchor. A first PCR added sample indexes and Illumina adaptors, after which a second PCR increased the library yield. After Ampure bead purification, the TCR product of roughly 650 bp was size-selected on a 2% E-gel SizeSelection system. Library quality was checked on a Bioanalyzer, concentration was measured with Qubit, and libraries were quantified with the Kapa Library Quantification kit before pooling. An Illumina HiSeq 2500 was used to sequence the libraries paired-end at 2 x 150 bp. To increase sequence diversity, roughly 24-31% phiX was spiked into each library pool. In the authors' own workflow: Quality-filtered reads were processed with the UMI-based MiGEC pipeline, which removed over 75% of raw TCR sequences during error correction. IMGT germline references were used for alignment of VDJ genes, and clonotypes were defined by a unique CDR3 amino acid sequence together with V-J genes. VDJtools evaluated clonal expansion, Shannon diversity and CDR3 relatedness (CalcPairwiseDistances, ClusterSamples); CLCbio workbench built phylogenetic trees. Clones with at least 8 unique UMIs were defined as expanded, with this threshold being based on coefficient-of-variation modelling across technical triplicates. The public reads were quality trimmed at Q25 with fastp and then assembled into clones with MiXCR by TCRdb, keeping productive beta chains. Each CDR3 protein appears once, grouped with its most common genes and DNA. None of the V and J calls come from the authors' own analysis; TCRdb made them. In all, the sample holds about 82,000 distinct CDR3 sequences, and 2.5% to 3% of those were seen once. The leading ten clones occupy roughly 1.2% of the sample.

What the research found in general, with its limitations: No clinical or MRI features were associated with the MS cluster, and the authors said that larger cohorts are needed. In a phylogenetic analysis, the repertoires of 18 out of 34 MS patients fell into a single cluster of related CDR3 sequences, pointing to a possible signature at the repertoire level. Expanded clones from different subjects shared no identical CDR3 amino acid sequences, which suggests that TCR-beta repertoires were private in all groups. TCR clonal expansion was greatest in HAM/TSP patients and smallest in MS patients, who ranked below even healthy controls.

Reading the germline V gene gives CDR1 SQVTM and CDR2 ANQGSEA. V is pruned by 5 bases and J by 1 base, leaving 3 bases of the junction without a gene match. The cysteine opens and the phenylalanine closes a CDR3 of 13 amino acids. Only the CDR3 DNA is retained, 39 bases long and in frame from the first base. This clonotype was seen at least ten times. Its specific antigen is unknown. Base qualities are not provided; no much larger clone lies one nucleotide away. For the unsorted PBMC libraries, 2 million PBMCs were stored in RNAlater at -80 degrees C until RNA extraction and were used to generate the libraries. Multiple sclerosis patients were enrolled in a US clinical protocol under which disease progression was evaluated by magnetic resonance imaging. Peripheral blood was subjected to Ficoll-Hypaque density gradient centrifugation to isolate PBMCs, which were then cryopreserved in liquid nitrogen.

The sequence joins TRBV29-1 to TRBJ2-5; a stretch of 8 junction bases matches TRBD1. The source of this sequence is a woman aged 30 to 39 with multiple sclerosis. Input material: PBMCs. The nucleotides read TGCAGCGTTCAAACAGGGGGCCAAGAGACCCAGTACTTC. This gives the protein CSVQTGGQETQYF.